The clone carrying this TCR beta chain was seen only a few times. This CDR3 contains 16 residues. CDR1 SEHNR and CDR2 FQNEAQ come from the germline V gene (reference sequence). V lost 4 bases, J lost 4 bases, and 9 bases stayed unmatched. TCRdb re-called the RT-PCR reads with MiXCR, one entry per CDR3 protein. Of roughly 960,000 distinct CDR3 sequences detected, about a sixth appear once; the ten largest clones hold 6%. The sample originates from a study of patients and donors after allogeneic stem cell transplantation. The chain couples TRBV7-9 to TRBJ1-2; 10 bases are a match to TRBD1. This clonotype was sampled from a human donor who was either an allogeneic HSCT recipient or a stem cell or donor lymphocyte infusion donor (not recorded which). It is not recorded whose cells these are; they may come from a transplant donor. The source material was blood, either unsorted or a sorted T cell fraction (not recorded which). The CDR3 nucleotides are TGTGCCAGCAGCTCACCGGGGACAGGGGCTTCCTATGGCTACACCTTC. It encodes CASSSPGTGASYGYTF.